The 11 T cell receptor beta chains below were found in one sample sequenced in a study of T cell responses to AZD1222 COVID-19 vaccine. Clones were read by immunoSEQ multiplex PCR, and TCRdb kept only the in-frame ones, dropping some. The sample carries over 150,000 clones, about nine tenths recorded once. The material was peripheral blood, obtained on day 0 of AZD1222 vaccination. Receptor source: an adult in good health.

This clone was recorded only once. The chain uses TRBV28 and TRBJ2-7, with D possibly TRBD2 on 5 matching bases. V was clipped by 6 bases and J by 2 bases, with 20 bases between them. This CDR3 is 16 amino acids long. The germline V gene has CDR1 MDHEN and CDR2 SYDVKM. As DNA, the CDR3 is TGTGCCAGCAGCGAAGAGGGAAGGACTTCTACCTACGAGCAGTACTTC. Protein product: CASSEEGRTSTYEQYF.

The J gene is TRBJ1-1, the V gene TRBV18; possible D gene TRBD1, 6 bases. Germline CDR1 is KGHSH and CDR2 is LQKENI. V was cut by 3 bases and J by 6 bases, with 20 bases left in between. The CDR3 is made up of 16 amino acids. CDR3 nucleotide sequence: TGTGCCAGCTCACCCCTGTCAGGGGAGGGGCGATCTGAAGCTTTCTTT. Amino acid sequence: CASSPLSGEGRSEAFF.

For the CDR3, the DNA is TGTGCCAGCAGAGCTGCCGGGACAACTAATGAAAAACTGTTTTTT. This gives the protein CASRAAGTTNEKLFF. The chain employs TRBV2 and TRBJ1-4; no clear D. V shed 6 bases and J shed 0 bases, with 11 bases lying between them. This CDR3 contains 15 residues. Germline-derived CDR1 and CDR2 are SNHLY and FYNNEI.

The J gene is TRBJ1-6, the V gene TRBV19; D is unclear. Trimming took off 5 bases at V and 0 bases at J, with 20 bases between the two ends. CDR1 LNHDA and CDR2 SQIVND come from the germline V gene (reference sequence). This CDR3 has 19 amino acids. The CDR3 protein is CASSSKLVGPSSYNSPLHF. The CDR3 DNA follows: TGTGCCAGTAGTTCCAAGCTGGTTGGGCCGAGCTCCTATAATTCACCCCTCCACTTT. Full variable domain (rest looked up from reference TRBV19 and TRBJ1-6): DGGITQSPKYLFRKEGQNVTLSCEQNLNHDAMYWYRQDPGQGLRLIYYSQIVNDFQKGDIAEGYSVSREKKESFPLTVTSAQKNPTAFYLCASSSKLVGPSSYNSPLHFGNGTRLTVT.

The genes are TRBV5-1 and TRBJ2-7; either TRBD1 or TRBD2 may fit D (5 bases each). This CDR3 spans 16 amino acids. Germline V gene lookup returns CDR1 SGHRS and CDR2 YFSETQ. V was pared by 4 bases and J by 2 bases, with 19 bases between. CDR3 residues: CASSLDGTDPPYEQYF. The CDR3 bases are TGCGCCAGCAGCCTAGACGGGACGGACCCTCCCTACGAGCAGTACTTC.

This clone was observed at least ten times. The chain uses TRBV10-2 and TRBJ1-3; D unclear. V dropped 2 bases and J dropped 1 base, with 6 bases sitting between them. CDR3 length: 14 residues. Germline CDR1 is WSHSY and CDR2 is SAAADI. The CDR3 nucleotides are TGCGCCAGCAGTGAGGGGGTTTCTGGAAACACCATATATTTT. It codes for CASSEGVSGNTIYF.

CDR3 protein: CASSLRTQNTEAFF. Here the CDR3 DNA reads TGTGCCAGCAGTCTTCGAACACAGAACACTGAAGCTTTCTTT. The gene calls are TRBV27 and TRBJ1-1; no firm D call. Trimming shortened V by 5 bases and J by 1 base, and 11 bases separated the two germline ends. Germline assignment: CDR1 MNHEY and CDR2 SMNVEV (reference sequence). This CDR3 has 14 residues.

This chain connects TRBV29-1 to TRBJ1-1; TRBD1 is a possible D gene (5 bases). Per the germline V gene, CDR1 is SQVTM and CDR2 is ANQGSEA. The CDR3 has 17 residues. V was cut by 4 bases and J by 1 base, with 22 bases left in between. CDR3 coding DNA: TGCAGCGTTGTCAGAGGTGGTCCGGGTCAGGGGAACACTGAAGCTTTCTTT. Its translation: CSVVRGGPGQGNTEAFF.

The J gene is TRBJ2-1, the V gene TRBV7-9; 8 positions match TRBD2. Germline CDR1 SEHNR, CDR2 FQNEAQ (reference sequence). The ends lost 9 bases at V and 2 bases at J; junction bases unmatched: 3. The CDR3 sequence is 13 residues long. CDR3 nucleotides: TGTGCCAGTAGCGGGAACCCCTACAATGAGCAGTTCTTC. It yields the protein CASSGNPYNEQFF.

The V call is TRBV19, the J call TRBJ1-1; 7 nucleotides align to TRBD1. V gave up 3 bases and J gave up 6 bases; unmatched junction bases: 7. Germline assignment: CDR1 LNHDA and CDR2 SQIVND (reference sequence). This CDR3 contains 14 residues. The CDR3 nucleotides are TGTGCCAGTAGTATGGGGAGGGGGCCATCTGAAGCTTTCTTT. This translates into CASSMGRGPSEAFF.

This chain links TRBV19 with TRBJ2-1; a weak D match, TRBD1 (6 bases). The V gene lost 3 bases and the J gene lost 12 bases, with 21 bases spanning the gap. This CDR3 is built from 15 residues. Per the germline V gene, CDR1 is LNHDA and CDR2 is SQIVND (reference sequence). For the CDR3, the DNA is TGTGCCAGTAGTATGGGTGACAGGCCGGCGTCGGTGCAGTTCTTC. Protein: CASSMGDRPASVQFF.